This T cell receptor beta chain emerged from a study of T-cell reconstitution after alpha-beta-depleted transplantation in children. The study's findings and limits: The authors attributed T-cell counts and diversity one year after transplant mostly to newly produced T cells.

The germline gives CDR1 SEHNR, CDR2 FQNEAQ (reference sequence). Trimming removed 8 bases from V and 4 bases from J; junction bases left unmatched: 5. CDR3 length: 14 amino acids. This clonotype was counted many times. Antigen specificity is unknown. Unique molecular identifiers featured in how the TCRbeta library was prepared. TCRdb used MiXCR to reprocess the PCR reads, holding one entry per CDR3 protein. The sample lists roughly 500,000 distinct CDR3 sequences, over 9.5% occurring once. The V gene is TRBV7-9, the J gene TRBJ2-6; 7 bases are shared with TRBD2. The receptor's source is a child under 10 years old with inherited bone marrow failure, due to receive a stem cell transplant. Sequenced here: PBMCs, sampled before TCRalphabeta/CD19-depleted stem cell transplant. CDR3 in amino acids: CASEAGHGANVLTF. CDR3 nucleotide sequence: TGTGCCAGCGAAGCGGGGCACGGGGCCAACGTCCTGACTTTC.